What follows are 21 T cell receptor beta chains derived from one specimen sequenced in a study of cytotoxic CD8 clonotypes in ibrutinib-treated CLL. The repertoire was sequenced with immunoSEQ multiplex PCR; TCRdb's copy has only in-frame clones and lacks some. The repertoire has roughly 70,000 clones, around 82% of them found once; the top ten carry 7.5% to 8%. The sample was PBMCs, taken at disease progression, from a patient treated with ibrutinib. These receptors were obtained from a human donor with chronic lymphocytic leukemia.

The chain links TRBV5-1 to TRBJ2-7; no clear D. With 0 bases removed from V and 1 base from J, the gap between germline ends came to 5 bases. The CDR3 is made up of 13 amino acids. The germline gives CDR1 SGHRS, CDR2 YFSETQ. CDR3 sequence (DNA): TGCGCCAGCAGCTTGGTTGCATCCTACGAGCAGTACTTC. As protein: CASSLVASYEQYF.

V gene TRBV10-2 combines with J gene TRBJ1-5; D not resolved. The CDR3 loop spans 15 amino acids. The germline V gene has CDR1 WSHSY and CDR2 SAAADI. V was cut by 8 bases and J by 3 bases, with 17 bases left in between. The CDR3 here is CASHTAFGFNQPQHF. DNA of the CDR3: TGCGCCAGCCATACTGCCTTTGGCTTCAATCAGCCCCAGCATTTT.

Concerning this clone: One end of the junction fails to match germline, which may point to a read error. The V gene is TRBV7-9, the J gene TRBJ2-7, with 7 bases aligning to TRBD1. The CDR3 has 12 residues. Germline V CDR1 and CDR2: SEHNR, FQNEAQ (reference sequence). CDR3 sequence reads: CASSLGDRAHSF. CDR3 nucleotide sequence: TGTGCCAGCAGCTTAGGAGACAGGGCCCATTCCTTC. The full variable domain, rest sourced from reference TRBV7-9 and TRBJ2-7, is DTGVSQNPRHKITKRGQNVTFRCDPISEHNRLYWYRQTLGQGPEFLTYFQNEAQLEKSRLLSDRFSAERPKGSFSTLEIQRTEQGDSAMYLCASSLGDRAHSFGPGTRLTVT.

The chain couples TRBV6-1 to TRBJ2-5; TRBD2 matches 12 bases. J gave up 5 bases and V 3 bases, and 10 bases lay outside the gene matches. The CDR3 totals 17 residues. Germline V gene data show CDR1 as MNHNS and CDR2 as SASEGT. The CDR3 region has the DNA TGTGCCAGCAGTGAGGGGGCTAGCGGGAGGGCCAAGGAGACCCAGTACTTC. Protein sequence: CASSEGASGRAKETQYF.

This clone was detected a few times. This chain connects TRBV27 to TRBJ2-7; 7 bases agree with TRBD1. After removal of 6 bases from V and 1 base from J, the junction contained 3 bases not matched to a gene. The CDR3 sequence is 13 residues long. Germline V gene sequence: CDR1 MNHEY, CDR2 SMNVEV (reference sequence). CDR3 sequence: CASRQGDSYEQYF. In nucleotides, the CDR3 is TGTGCCAGCAGGCAGGGGGATTCCTACGAGCAGTACTTC.

CDR3 loop: CASRSTGGVAGANVLTF. The CDR3 DNA reads TGTGCCAGCAGGTCCACAGGGGGAGTAGCGGGGGCCAACGTCCTGACTTTC. The V and J genes are TRBV2 and TRBJ2-6, with 8 nucleotides matching TRBD1. This CDR3 has 17 amino acids. Germline trimming cut 6 bases from V and 4 bases from J; bases unmatched to any gene: 11. From germline, CDR1 is SNHLY and CDR2 FYNNEI.

The rearrangement joins TRBV19 to TRBJ2-7; TRBD1 agrees at 9 bases. The CDR3 is 14 amino acids. Trimming cost V 4 bases and J 5 bases; bases outside gene matches: 6. Germline CDR1 is LNHDA and CDR2 is SQIVND (reference sequence). The CDR3: CASSTTGGWDEQYF. The CDR3 DNA sequence: TGTGCCAGTAGTACTACAGGGGGCTGGGACGAGCAGTACTTC.

This sequence joins TRBV5-1 and TRBJ2-7; TRBD2 aligns across 11 bases. The V gene end was trimmed by 6 bases and the J gene end by 0 bases; junction bases not matched to a gene: 8. From germline, CDR1 is SGHRS and CDR2 YFSETQ. The CDR3 has 16 amino acids. The CDR3 DNA reads as TGCGCCAGCACCGGGCGGGGACTAGCGGCCTCCTACGAGCAGTACTTC. Its translation: CASTGRGLAASYEQYF.

The chain joins TRBV18 to TRBJ2-5; TRBD1 agrees at 7 bases. The germline V gene has CDR1 KGHSH and CDR2 LQKENI. Unmatched junction bases numbered 8, after V lost 3 bases and J lost 4 bases. CDR3 size: 15 residues. CDR3 nucleotide sequence: TGTGCCAGCTCACCTAGACAGGGTGTGGTAGAGACCCAGTACTTC. This translates into CASSPRQGVVETQYF.

The rearrangement joins TRBV18 to TRBJ2-7, with 11 bases that match TRBD1. Looked up from germline, CDR1 is KGHSH and CDR2 is LQKENI. J was trimmed by 7 bases and V by 3 bases; bases with no gene match: 8. This CDR3 is 15 amino acids long. Here the CDR3 DNA reads TGTGCCAGCTCACCTCAGAGGGGGACAGGGGGTGAGCAGTACTTC. It yields the protein CASSPQRGTGGEQYF.

J is TRBJ1-6 and V is TRBV29-1, with D unclear. V was shortened by 5 bases and J by 7 bases, with 9 bases between the two germline ends. Germline V lookup: CDR1 SQVTM, CDR2 ANQGSEA. The CDR3 extends over 12 amino acids. The CDR3 region is CSVKDRNSPLHF. CDR3 in DNA: TGCAGCGTTAAGGACCGAAATTCACCCCTCCACTTT.

CDR3 sequence reads: CASSLSWGPSYNEQFF. The CDR3 nucleotides are TGTGCCAGCAGTTTATCCTGGGGTCCTTCCTACAATGAGCAGTTCTTC. The genes are TRBV27 and TRBJ2-1; D remains unclear. Per germline, CDR1 MNHEY and CDR2 SMNVEV (reference sequence). The CDR3 runs 16 residues. V lost 0 bases to trimming and J lost 1 base, with 10 bases between them.

The CDR3 region is CASSPHGSGSQHF. The CDR3 DNA reads as TGTGCCAGCAGCCCCCACGGAAGTGGATCCCAGCATTTT. The rearrangement joins TRBV7-9 to TRBJ1-5; D uncertain. This CDR3 has 13 residues. The germline gives CDR1 SEHNR, CDR2 FQNEAQ (reference sequence). V dropped 5 bases and J dropped 11 bases, with 16 bases sitting between them.

The chain combines TRBV28 with TRBJ2-1, with TRBD2 matching over 11 bases. J gave up 7 bases and V 6 bases, and 11 bases lay outside the gene matches. Germline V gives CDR1 MDHEN, CDR2 SYDVKM. The length of the CDR3 is 16 residues. The CDR3 nucleotides read TGTGCCAGCAGCCCCCAAACTAGCGGGGGTCGTAATGAGCAGTTCTTC. Translated, it gives CASSPQTSGGRNEQFF.

This sequence joins TRBV18 and TRBJ1-4; unclear D gene. The V gene lost 3 bases and the J gene lost 0 bases, with 14 bases spanning the gap. CDR3 length: 17 residues. The germline CDR1 and CDR2 sequences are KGHSH and LQKENI. CDR3 nucleotides: TGTGCCAGCTCACCTCGAGTGGGGAGGGCAACTAATGAAAAACTGTTTTTT. It encodes CASSPRVGRATNEKLFF. Filled out from reference TRBV18 and TRBJ1-4, the complete variable domain reads NAGVMQNPRHLVRRRGQEARLRCSPMKGHSHVYWYRQLPEEGLKFMVYLQKENIIDESGMPKERFSAEFPKEGPSILRIQQVVRGDSAAYFCASSPRVGRATNEKLFFGSGTQLSVL.

The rearrangement uses TRBV10-3 and TRBJ2-3; 9 nucleotides align to TRBD2. The CDR3 loop spans 15 amino acids. J gave up 6 bases and V 8 bases, and 12 bases lay outside the gene matches. Germline CDR1 is ENHRY and CDR2 is SYGVKD. Written as DNA, the CDR3 is TGTGCCATCCATGCCCGCCGCGGGGGGGCGGATACGCAGTATTTT. It specifies CAIHARRGGADTQYF.

This chain uses TRBV19 with TRBJ1-1; perhaps TRBD1 as D (5 bases). Trimming pared 0 bases from V and 3 bases from J, leaving 11 bases between. Germline V gene lookup returns CDR1 LNHDA and CDR2 SQIVND (reference sequence). This CDR3 region has 15 residues. CDR3 region: CASSIDLGGYTEAFF. CDR3 DNA sequence: TGTGCCAGTAGTATAGATCTCGGGGGATACACTGAAGCTTTCTTT.

V and J are TRBV6-1 and TRBJ2-2; TRBD1 agrees at 8 bases. The CDR3 has 15 residues. Germline-derived CDR1 and CDR2 are MNHNS and SASEGT. J was trimmed by 5 bases and V by 3 bases; bases with no gene match: 5. CDR3: CASSDGTGGTGELFF. CDR3 DNA sequence: TGTGCCAGCAGTGACGGGACAGGAGGGACCGGGGAGCTGTTTTTT.

A few counts support this clone. The chain combines TRBV14 with TRBJ2-1; D perhaps matches TRBD2 (6 bases). Germline V gene sequence: CDR1 SGHDN, CDR2 FVKESK. The CDR3 is 14 amino acids. The V end was cut by 3 bases, the J end by 4 bases, with 10 bases between. CDR3 amino acids: CASSQDYTYNEQFF. CDR3 DNA: TGTGCCAGCAGCCAGGACTATACTTACAATGAGCAGTTCTTC.

The chain couples TRBV29-1 to TRBJ2-5, with a possible D match to TRBD2 (6 bases). The CDR3 consists of 12 residues. V lost 2 bases, J lost 4 bases, and 8 bases lay in between. Germline lookup yields CDR1 SQVTM and CDR2 ANQGSEA. CDR3 sequence (DNA): TGCAGCGTTGAACGGCGGGGAGAGACCCAGTACTTC. It encodes CSVERRGETQYF.

This clone was seen more than once but under ten times. The chain employs TRBV11-1 and TRBJ1-1; D is ambiguous. The CDR3 covers 16 residues. From germline, CDR1 is SGHAT and CDR2 FQDESV (reference sequence). V lost 1 base to trimming and J lost 3 bases, with 15 bases between them. The CDR3 region is CASSLEGPTWDTEAFF. The CDR3 bases are TGTGCCAGCAGCTTAGAAGGTCCCACTTGGGACACTGAAGCTTTCTTT.